The entry below gives a single T cell receptor beta chain sequence along with its context. This specimen comes from a study of cytomegalovirus exposure and HLA in healthy donors. Use of 60 Vbeta and 13 Jbeta primers characterized the PCR. Data came from immunoSEQ multiplex PCR; TCRdb stores just in-frame clones and leaves some out. The top ten hold approximately 1.2% of the sample, which has more than 85,000 clones, approximately 81% seen once. The CDR3 is 11 amino acids. Germline CDR1 is SQVTM and CDR2 is ANQGSEA. Trimming stripped 6 bases from V and 5 bases from J, with 10 bases between. This sequence joins TRBV29-1 and TRBJ2-5, with D maybe TRBD2 (5 bases). Sequenced: PBMCs. The receptor was derived from a man aged 25-45 years in good health and CMV-seronegative. The CDR3 DNA is TGCAGCGTGAAATTAGCGGAGACCCAGTACTTC. Its protein product is CSVKLAETQYF.